This TCR beta chain is drawn from a study of identifying expanded T cells in peripheral blood. Study-wide results and caveats: Variance in clone template counts between approximately two-week samples significantly increased with total template count across all healthy donors.

This CDR3 is 16 amino acids long. Germline lookup yields CDR1 LGHNA and CDR2 YNFKEQ. The junction had 7 bases not matched to a gene; V was cut back by 1 base and J by 1 base. Method: immunoSEQ multiplex PCR; TCRdb's copy keeps in-frame clones and lacks some. The sample holds around 84,000 clones; around 90% are singletons and the top ten take approximately 7%. Concerning this clone: Its target is not known.

Sequencing used blood. The source of this sequence is a person aged 18 to 70 in good health. The genes are TRBV4-2 and TRBJ2-7, with TRBD1 matching over 7 bases. The CDR3 region is CASSQGPGQSSYEQYF. The DNA of the CDR3 is TGTGCCAGCAGCCAAGGACCGGGACAGTCATCCTACGAGCAGTACTTC.